These T cell receptor beta chains were read from a single sample in a study of CD4 T cells in relation to SARS-CoV-2 and coronaviruses. Their specific antigens are unknown. Only in-frame clones appear in the TCRdb table, and some are missing; sequencing was by immunoSEQ multiplex PCR. The sample contains more than 20,000 clones, over 60% of which appear only once. Sequencing used CD4+ T cells from PBMCs, cultured in vitro. These receptors originate from a human donor in good health. CDR3s include the opening cysteine and the closing phenylalanine or tryptophan. A D gene is named only where the DNA matches it firmly. Clone sizes are given selectively: once, few, many, or a class where the clone is expanded.

D gene	clone size	V gene	J gene	CDR3 protein
TRBD2	.	TRBV3-1/TRBV3-2	TRBJ2-7	CASSPIRLAGGQGRNYEQYF
TRBD1	.	TRBV6-5	TRBJ1-5	CASSYRRGNQPQHF
TRBD1	.	TRBV5-1	TRBJ2-4	CASSRGQSGLEGGKNIQYF
.	few	TRBV5-5	TRBJ1-3	CASSLGSGNTIYF
.	few	TRBV3-1/TRBV3-2	TRBJ1-2	CASSTGTGNYGYTF
.	.	TRBV10-1	TRBJ2-5	CASSEFEQETQYF
.	.	TRBV5-1	TRBJ2-7	CASSLAGEQGRYEQYF
TRBD1	once	TRBV3-1/TRBV3-2	TRBJ1-6	CASSQLTGKNSPLHF
.	.	TRBV6-1	TRBJ2-7	CASSDPEGVSYEQYF
.	.	TRBV19	TRBJ2-7	CASSIDWGRAGEQYF
.	.	TRBV5-6	TRBJ2-2	CASRTGSLNTGELFF
.	.	TRBV2	TRBJ1-4	CASSLIEKLFF